This T cell receptor beta chain is from a study of blood T cell repertoires in COVID-19. In the study overall: T cells, B-cell-depleted T cells, or PBMCs provided the cDNA or gDNA that served as material.

The data were produced by immunoSEQ multiplex PCR, yet TCRdb's version contains in-frame clones alone and is incomplete. Among about 480,000 clones listed, about 88% were seen once. Germline CDR1 LNHDA, CDR2 SQIVND (reference sequence). CDR3 length equals 15 residues. V lost 3 bases and J lost 3; bases outside the gene matches: 5. In Seattle, patients joined the study during active infection and were tracked longitudinally. This receptor was identified in a woman between 50 and 59 years old with COVID-19, enrolled during active disease. The chain links TRBV19 to TRBJ2-7; 10 bases line up with TRBD1. The sequencing input was peripheral blood. CDR3: CASSMTGGKGYEQYF. DNA for the CDR3: TGTGCCAGTAGTATGACAGGGGGCAAAGGCTACGAGCAGTACTTC.